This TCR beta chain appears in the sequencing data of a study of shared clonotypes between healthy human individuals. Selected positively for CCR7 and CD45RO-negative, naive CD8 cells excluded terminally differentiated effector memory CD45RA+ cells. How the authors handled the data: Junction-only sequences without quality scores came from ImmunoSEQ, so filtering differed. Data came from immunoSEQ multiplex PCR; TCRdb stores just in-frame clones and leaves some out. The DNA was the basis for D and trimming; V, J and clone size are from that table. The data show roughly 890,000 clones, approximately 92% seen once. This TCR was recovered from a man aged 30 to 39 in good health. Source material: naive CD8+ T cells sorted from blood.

The CDR3 reads CASSLMGTEAFF. The CDR3, as DNA: TGTGCCAGCAGCTTAATGGGCACTGAAGCTTTCTTT. V gene TRBV7-8 combines with J gene TRBJ1-1; the D is unclear. V dropped 2 bases and J dropped 4 bases, with 5 bases sitting between them. There are 12 residues in the CDR3. CDR1 and CDR2 from the germline V gene are SGHVS and FQNEAQ.